These 3 T cell receptor beta chains share one sample of origin, sequenced in a study of cytomegalovirus exposure and HLA in healthy donors. Vbeta (60) and Jbeta (13) primers were used in the PCR. Sequencing used immunoSEQ multiplex PCR; TCRdb keeps in-frame clones, though not all of them. This sample's table has roughly 150,000 clones. The material sequenced was PBMCs. The receptor source for this set is a woman aged 45-59 years in good health and CMV-seronegative.

The chain joins TRBV6-1 to TRBJ1-2; D unresolved. Trimming left V 4 bases short and J 3 bases short, with 6 bases between. The CDR3 has 12 residues. CDR1 and CDR2 (germline): MNHNS, SASEGT. The CDR3 DNA is TGTGCCAGCAGTGCTAACTACTATGGCTACACCTTC. Its protein product is CASSANYYGYTF.

The chain links TRBV4-2 to TRBJ2-1, with 11 bases lining up with TRBD2. V gave up 0 bases and J gave up 4 bases; unmatched junction bases: 2. The V gene's germline CDR1 is LGHNA and CDR2 YNFKEQ. The CDR3 totals 16 residues. CDR3 bases: TGTGCCAGCAGCCAAGAGCCTAGCGGGGGGTACAATGAGCAGTTCTTC. Amino acids: CASSQEPSGGYNEQFF.

J is TRBJ1-2 and V is TRBV2, with 9 bases matching TRBD1. The germline gives CDR1 SNHLY, CDR2 FYNNEI. The V gene end was trimmed by 5 bases and the J gene end by 4 bases; junction bases not matched to a gene: 2. This CDR3 has 13 residues. CDR3 region: CASSWDRVYGYTF. The DNA for the CDR3 is TGTGCCAGCAGTTGGGACAGGGTCTATGGCTACACCTTC.